Shown below are 18 T cell receptor beta chains from a single sample sequenced in a study of human T cells and chemical hapten exposure. Using its own MiXCR run on the RACE reads, TCRdb lists one record per CDR3 protein. Of about 380,000 distinct CDR3 sequences in the sample, 5% to 6.5% were seen once. Time point in this sample: pre-sensitization, week 0. Treatment in this sample: therapeutic diphenylcyclopropenone sensitization with weekly scalp DPC. The material sequenced was whole blood, taken in connection with sensitization to the hapten diphenylcyclopropenone (DPC). The receptors derive from a woman in her fifties or sixties with alopecia areata. Some clones in this sample may be carry-over from other donors' samples.

The chain has TRBV2 and TRBJ2-6; TRBD1 aligns across 7 bases. This CDR3 contains 18 residues. The V gene end was trimmed by 4 bases and the J gene end by 0 bases; junction bases not matched to a gene: 9. From germline, CDR1 is SNHLY and CDR2 FYNNEI. CDR3: CASSGDRSLFSGANVLTF. The DNA for the CDR3 is TGTGCCAGCAGTGGGGACAGATCACTATTCTCTGGGGCCAACGTCCTGACTTTC.

This clonotype has at least ten counts. V gene TRBV7-9 combines with J gene TRBJ2-7; D gene ambiguous. V was cut by 0 bases and J by 0 bases, with 3 bases left in between. The V gene's germline CDR1 is SEHNR and CDR2 FQNEAQ (reference sequence). This CDR3 contains 13 residues. CDR3 DNA: TGTGCCAGCAGCTTAGCGAACTCCTACGAGCAGTACTTC. This codes for CASSLANSYEQYF.

This sequence joins TRBV2 and TRBJ1-3, with 7 bases aligning to TRBD1. Trimming cost V 4 bases and J 1 base; bases outside gene matches: 10. Germline CDR1 is SNHLY and CDR2 is FYNNEI. This CDR3 is built from 17 residues. CDR3 nucleotide sequence: TGTGCCAGCAGTGTTAACAGGGGCATATTATCTGGAAACACCATATATTTT. The encoded protein is CASSVNRGILSGNTIYF. Supplemented by reference TRBV2 and TRBJ1-3, the full variable domain reads EPEVTQTPSHQVTQMGQEVILRCVPISNHLYFYWYRQILGQKVEFLVSFYNNEISEKSEIFDDQFSVERPDGSNFTLKIRSTKLEDSAMYFCASSVNRGILSGNTIYFGEGSWLTVV.

To note about this clonotype: Just one base apart from a much larger clone, this may be a read error. J is TRBJ2-5 and V is TRBV12-3 or TRBV12-4, with 10 bases lining up with TRBD2. Trimming cost V 7 bases and J 5 bases; bases outside gene matches: 16. This CDR3 spans 17 amino acids. The CDR3 DNA reads as TGTGCCAGCACCCCAAACCCCAGCGGGGGGGCCGTTGAGACCCAGTACTTC. Protein sequence: CASTPNPSGGAVETQYF.

This clonotype was observed at least ten times. V usage is TRBV9 and J usage is TRBJ2-7, with D possibly TRBD1 on 6 matching bases. V lost 4 bases, J lost 2 bases, and 16 bases lay in between. Germline V gene lookup returns CDR1 SGDLS and CDR2 YYNGEE. The CDR3 length is 15 residues. In nucleotides, the CDR3 is TGTGCCAGCAGCCTCTTCCCGGGACAAGCCTACGAGCAGTACTTC. Protein sequence: CASSLFPGQAYEQYF.

This clonotype appeared a few times. CDR3 DNA: TGTGCCAGCAGCTTTGTCAGTGGGTCTAGCGGGGGATCCACAGATACGCAGTATTTT. Translation: CASSFVSGSSGGSTDTQYF. The chain recombines TRBV7-2 with TRBJ2-3, with 10 bases that match TRBD2. CDR3 size: 19 residues. The junction had 14 bases not matched to a gene; V was cut back by 3 bases and J by 2 bases. The germline V gene has CDR1 SGHTA and CDR2 FQGNSA.

DNA for the CDR3: TGTGCCAGCAGCTTATTTCCCCGGCAGGTGACTTTCTTT. Translating gives CASSLFPRQVTFF. The V call is TRBV7-2, the J call TRBJ1-1; D call uncertain. The CDR3 contains 13 residues. Trimming pared 2 bases from V and 12 bases from J, leaving 16 bases between. Germline V gives CDR1 SGHTA, CDR2 FQGNSA. The whole variable domain, remainder taken from reference TRBV7-2 and TRBJ1-1, is GAGVSQSPSNKVTEKGKDVELRCDPISGHTALYWYRQSLGQGLEFLIYFQGNSAPDKSGLPSDRFSAERTGGSVSTLTIQRTQQEDSAVYLCASSLFPRQVTFFGQGTRLTVV.

V usage is TRBV7-9 and J usage is TRBJ2-7; 7 bases are a match to TRBD1. The CDR3 length is 14 residues. Germline V CDR1 and CDR2: SEHNR, FQNEAQ (reference sequence). Unmatched junction bases numbered 8, after V lost 4 bases and J lost 5 bases. Here the CDR3 DNA reads TGTGCCAGCAGCTCCCGACAGGGCGGCGACGAGCAGTACTTC. Translation: CASSSRQGGDEQYF.

J is TRBJ2-5 and V is TRBV7-2; 15 positions match TRBD2. Germline CDR1 and CDR2: SGHTA and FQGNSA. V lost 4 bases and J lost 6; bases outside the gene matches: 6. CDR3 length: 16 residues. The CDR3 DNA follows: TGTGCCAGCAGCTCCGGACTAGCGGGGGGGCAAAAGACCCAGTACTTC. This gives the protein CASSSGLAGGQKTQYF.

This clonotype has a count of ten or more. This sequence joins TRBV6-2 or TRBV6-3 and TRBJ2-5; no definite D call. The CDR3 covers 15 residues. The ends were cut back, 4 bases at V and 5 bases at J, with 17 bases in the middle. Looked up from germline, CDR1 is MNHEY and CDR2 is SVGEGT. The CDR3 protein is CASSSTGATGETQYF. The CDR3 DNA sequence: TGTGCCAGCAGTTCAACCGGAGCCACCGGGGAGACCCAGTACTTC.

CDR3 amino acids: CSFRGGSSYNEQFF. DNA of the CDR3: TGCAGTTTCCGCGGGGGAAGCTCCTACAATGAGCAGTTCTTC. This sequence joins TRBV20-1 and TRBJ2-1; 7 bases fit TRBD2. The CDR3 contains 14 residues. Germline-derived CDR1 and CDR2 are DFQATT and SNEGSKA (reference sequence). V lost 8 bases to trimming and J lost 0 bases; unmatched junction nucleotides: 7.

This clonotype was seen only a few times. The chain uses TRBV20-1 and TRBJ2-3, with 9 bases aligning to TRBD2. This CDR3 contains 15 residues. The junction had 8 bases not matched to a gene; V was cut back by 5 bases and J by 2 bases. Germline lookup yields CDR1 DFQATT and CDR2 SNEGSKA (reference sequence). CDR3 DNA: TGCAGTGCTCCGATAAGCGGGGGGTTCACAGATACGCAGTATTTT. This translates into CSAPISGGFTDTQYF.

This clonotype was counted a few times. The rearrangement joins TRBV4-1 to TRBJ1-1; TRBD1 is a possible D gene (5 bases). V dropped 1 base and J dropped 5 bases, with 11 bases sitting between them. The CDR3 is 14 amino acids. Germline values: CDR1 MGHRA, CDR2 YSYEKL. The CDR3 sequence is CASSQVGQGTEAFF. The CDR3 coding sequence is TGCGCCAGCAGCCAAGTAGGTCAGGGTACTGAAGCTTTCTTT.

The rearrangement uses TRBV6-6 and TRBJ1-1, with a possible D match to TRBD1 (5 bases). The CDR3 runs to 16 residues. CDR1 MNHNY and CDR2 SVGAGI come from the germline V gene (reference sequence). V gave up 2 bases and J gave up 2 bases, with 15 bases separating them. The CDR3 region is CASSYTLSTVNTEAFF. The CDR3 DNA is TGTGCCAGCAGTTACACCCTCTCGACAGTAAACACTGAAGCTTTCTTT.

This clonotype was recorded at least ten times. This chain links TRBV9 with TRBJ1-6, with D possibly TRBD1 on 5 matching bases. The CDR3 consists of 14 residues. The V gene's germline CDR1 is SGDLS and CDR2 YYNGEE. Trimming removed 0 bases from V and 14 bases from J, with 15 bases in between. The CDR3 nucleotides are TGTGCCAGCAGCGTAGGTGACAGCTCTTTGGCCCTCCACTTT. It encodes CASSVGDSSLALHF.

In its sample, this clonotype was seen many times. The rearrangement joins TRBV3-1 to TRBJ2-7; TRBD1 matches 7 bases. The CDR3 extends over 12 amino acids. In germline, CDR1 is LGHDT, CDR2 YNNKEL (reference sequence). V shed 3 bases, J shed 5 bases, and the junction held 1 base outside the gene matches. The CDR3 protein is CASSQTGNEQYF. The CDR3 DNA sequence: TGTGCCAGCAGCCAGACAGGGAACGAGCAGTACTTC.

There are many counts of this clonotype. The chain employs TRBV27 and TRBJ1-5; 10 nucleotides line up with TRBD1. CDR1 MNHEY and CDR2 SMNVEV come from the germline V gene (reference sequence). The CDR3 is 15 amino acids. With V trimmed by 4 bases and J by 4 bases, 4 bases remained unmatched. CDR3 DNA sequence: TGTGCCAGCAGTTACCGGGGACAGGGGAATCAGCCCCAGCATTTT. Protein sequence: CASSYRGQGNQPQHF.

Many counts were recorded for this clonotype. The chain is built from TRBV7-2 and TRBJ2-3; 10 bases fit TRBD2. V lost 3 bases, J lost 6 bases, and 9 bases stayed unmatched. Germline V gives CDR1 SGHTA, CDR2 FQGNSA. This CDR3 is 16 amino acids long. The CDR3 DNA sequence: TGTGCCAGCAGCTTGTACTGGACTAGCGGAGGGGATACGCAGTATTTT. Its protein product is CASSLYWTSGGDTQYF.